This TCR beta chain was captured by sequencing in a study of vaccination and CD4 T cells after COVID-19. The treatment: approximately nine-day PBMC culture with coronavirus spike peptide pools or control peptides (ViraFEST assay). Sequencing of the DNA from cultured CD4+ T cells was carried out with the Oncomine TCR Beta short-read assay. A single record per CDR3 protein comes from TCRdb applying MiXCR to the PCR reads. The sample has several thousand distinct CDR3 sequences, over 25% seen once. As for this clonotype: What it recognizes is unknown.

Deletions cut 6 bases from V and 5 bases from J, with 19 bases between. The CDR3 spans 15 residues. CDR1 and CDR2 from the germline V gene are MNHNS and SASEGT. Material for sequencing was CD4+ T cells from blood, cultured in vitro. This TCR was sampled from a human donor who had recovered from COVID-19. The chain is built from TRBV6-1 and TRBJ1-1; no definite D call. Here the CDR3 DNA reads TGTGCCAGCAGGCCGTCGTTTGGCCTTGGGACTGAAGCTTTCTTT. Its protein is CASRPSFGLGTEAFF.